This entry describes one T cell receptor (beta chain). This entry is derived from a study of blood T cell repertoires in COVID-19. About the study: PBMCs, B-cell-depleted T cells, or T cells were the source of the cDNA or gDNA that made up the material.

Participants spanned ages about 18 to 90 years and resided in 20 to 30 US areas. Participants reported their clinical history, and cohort assignment relied on those reports. CDR3 length: 13 residues. From germline, CDR1 is SQVTM and CDR2 ANQGSEA. V gave up 1 base and J gave up 6 bases, with 13 bases separating them. In the authors' methods: Estimation of nucleated cell counts relied on the amplification of reference gene primers. Profiling relied on immunoSEQ multiplex PCR, and the TCRdb table lists in-frame clones only, not all of them. V, J and clone size derive from that table, while D and trimming were established from the DNA sequence. The table has roughly 360,000 clones, approximately 88% seen once; the top ten hold 0.97%.

Input material: PBMCs or T cells enriched from blood (not recorded which). V usage is TRBV29-1 and J usage is TRBJ2-7; TRBD1 might be the D (5 bases). The clonotype originates from a woman in her 30s with acute COVID-19. CDR3 sequence reads: CSVEAPGFGEQYF. CDR3 coding DNA: TGCAGCGTTGAAGCTCCAGGGTTTGGCGAGCAGTACTTC.